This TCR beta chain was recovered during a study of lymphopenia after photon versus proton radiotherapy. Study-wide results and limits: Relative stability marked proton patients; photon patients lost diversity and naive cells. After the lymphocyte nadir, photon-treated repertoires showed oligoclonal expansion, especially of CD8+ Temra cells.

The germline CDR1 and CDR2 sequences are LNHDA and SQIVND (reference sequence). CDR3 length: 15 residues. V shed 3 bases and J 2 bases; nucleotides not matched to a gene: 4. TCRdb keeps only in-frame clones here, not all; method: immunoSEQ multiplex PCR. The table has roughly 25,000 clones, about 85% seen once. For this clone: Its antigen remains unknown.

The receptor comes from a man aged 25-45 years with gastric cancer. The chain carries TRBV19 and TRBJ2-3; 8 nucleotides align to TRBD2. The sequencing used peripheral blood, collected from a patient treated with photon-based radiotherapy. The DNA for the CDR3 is TGTGCCAGTAGTATCAGCGGGAGATCCACAGATACGCAGTATTTT. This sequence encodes CASSISGRSTDTQYF.